The 17 T cell receptor beta chains below were found in one sample sequenced in a study of blood T cell repertoires in COVID-19. The method was immunoSEQ multiplex PCR; TCRdb's version includes in-frame clones alone and lacks a portion of them. Of around 300,000 clones listed, around nine tenths are singletons. The sample taken for sequencing was PBMCs or T cells enriched from blood (not recorded which). Receptors originate from a man aged 30 to 45 who had recovered from COVID-19.

The chain uses TRBV4-2 and TRBJ1-5; D gene unclear. With 1 base removed from V and 5 bases from J, the gap between germline ends came to 6 bases. CDR1 LGHNA and CDR2 YNFKEQ come from the germline V gene. The CDR3 length is 13 residues. The CDR3 DNA reads TGTGCCAGCAGCCAAGGCCAGTATCAGCCCCAGCATTTT. Its translation is CASSQGQYQPQHF.

The J gene is TRBJ1-2, the V gene TRBV5-1; 11 bases line up with TRBD1. CDR3 length: 17 residues. Trimming removed 4 bases from V and 1 base from J; junction bases left unmatched: 9. Looked up from germline, CDR1 is SGHRS and CDR2 is YFSETQ. This CDR3 reads CASSPGTGGSLNYGYTF. CDR3 DNA sequence: TGCGCCAGCAGCCCGGGGACAGGGGGGTCCCTTAACTATGGCTACACCTTC.

This chain uses TRBV28 with TRBJ2-7; a possible D gene is TRBD2 (5 bases). The V and J ends lost 8 bases and 5 bases respectively, with 16 bases between them. This CDR3 spans 13 amino acids. Germline loops: CDR1 MDHEN, CDR2 SYDVKM. The CDR3 nucleotides read TGTGCCAGCGTTCCGGGAAGAAGGCACGAGCAGTACTTC. Residues: CASVPGRRHEQYF.

The chain joins TRBV5-1 to TRBJ2-3; possibly TRBD1 for D (6 bases). The ends were cut back, 5 bases at V and 0 bases at J, with 13 bases in the middle. The CDR3 totals 15 residues. Germline loops: CDR1 SGHRS, CDR2 YFSETQ. The CDR3 nucleotides read TGCGCCAGCAGGATACAGGGTTCTAGCACAGATACGCAGTATTTT. Its protein product is CASRIQGSSTDTQYF.

The V gene is TRBV11-2, the J gene TRBJ2-7; weak D call: TRBD2 (5 bases). With 4 bases removed from V and 7 bases from J, the gap between germline ends came to 17 bases. The germline gives CDR1 SGHAT, CDR2 FQNNGV. The CDR3 has 14 amino acids. The CDR3: CASSSQLSPGEQYF. As DNA, the CDR3 is TGTGCCAGCAGCTCGCAACTGTCCCCGGGGGAGCAGTACTTC.

The chain employs TRBV10-3 and TRBJ1-1; perhaps TRBD1 as D (6 bases). The V end was cut by 4 bases, the J end by 6 bases, with 12 bases between. CDR3 length: 13 amino acids. Germline lookup yields CDR1 ENHRY and CDR2 SYGVKD. The CDR3 bases are TGTGCCATCAGTGCAGGGGCAGATCCTGAAGCTTTCTTT. It encodes CAISAGADPEAFF.

The chain is built from TRBV19 and TRBJ1-5; D possibly corresponds to TRBD1 (5 bases). This CDR3 has 15 residues. Deletions cut 1 base from V and 2 bases from J, with 9 bases between. Looked up from germline, CDR1 is LNHDA and CDR2 is SQIVND (reference sequence). CDR3 region: CASSIAGEGNQPQHF. DNA for the CDR3: TGTGCCAGTAGTATAGCGGGGGAGGGCAATCAGCCCCAGCATTTT.

This chain uses TRBV7-9 with TRBJ1-1, with 8 bases aligning to TRBD1. The CDR3 sequence is 16 residues long. CDR1 and CDR2 from the germline V gene are SEHNR and FQNEAQ (reference sequence). Trimming removed 4 bases from V and 0 bases from J; junction bases left unmatched: 7. CDR3 in DNA: TGTGCCAGCAGCTCGGGGGACAGGCCGATGAACACTGAAGCTTTCTTT. Its translation is CASSSGDRPMNTEAFF.

This clone was picked up a small number of times. The genes are TRBV29-1 and TRBJ2-2; tentatively, D is TRBD2 (5 bases). Between the trimmed V and J ends, which lost 4 bases and 6 bases, there was a span of 12 bases. The CDR3 is made up of 13 amino acids. CDR1 and CDR2 (germline): SQVTM, ANQGSEA. CDR3 amino acids: CSVGMDWAGELFF. CDR3 nucleotides: TGCAGCGTTGGGATGGACTGGGCCGGGGAGCTGTTTTTT.

The chain combines TRBV24-1 with TRBJ2-1; 11 bases are shared with TRBD2. The CDR3 sequence is 18 residues long. CDR1 is KGHDR and CDR2 is SFDVKD in the germline V gene. V lost 4 bases, J lost 4 bases, and 11 bases stayed unmatched. The CDR3 sequence: CATSDTLPTSGDYNEQFF. CDR3 in DNA: TGTGCCACCAGTGACACGCTCCCGACTAGCGGGGATTACAATGAGCAGTTCTTC.

This clone was observed a single time. The chain joins TRBV7-9 to TRBJ1-2, with TRBD1 matching over 11 bases. The CDR3 consists of 15 residues. Unmatched junction bases numbered 7, after V lost 4 bases and J lost 6 bases. Germline loops: CDR1 SEHNR, CDR2 FQNEAQ (reference sequence). CDR3 loop: CASSSGTGGRDGYTF. The CDR3 DNA is TGTGCCAGCAGCTCCGGGACAGGGGGTAGGGATGGCTACACCTTC.

The chain employs TRBV7-9 and TRBJ2-7; D gene uncertain. CDR1 is SEHNR, CDR2 FQNEAQ, per germline (reference sequence). Trimming took 0 bases from V and 3 from J, leaving 18 bases between them. There are 17 residues in the CDR3. The CDR3 nucleotides read TGTGCCAGCAGCTTAGCGGTGGCTCTAGAGTCTGGCTACGAGCAGTACTTC. Translation gives CASSLAVALESGYEQYF.

The CDR3 spells CASSQNRVGSPLHF. CDR3 sequence (DNA): TGCGCCAGCAGCCAGAACAGGGTAGGGTCACCCCTCCACTTT. This chain uses TRBV4-1 with TRBJ1-6; D is possibly TRBD1 (6 bases). Germline CDR1 and CDR2: MGHRA and YSYEKL. This CDR3 region has 14 residues. The V end was cut by 3 bases, the J end by 10 bases, with 13 bases between.

This clone was recorded only once. The V and J genes are TRBV25-1 and TRBJ1-1, with D possibly matching TRBD1 (6 bases). Germline lookup yields CDR1 MGHDK and CDR2 SYGVNS. The CDR3 consists of 15 residues. V was pared by 3 bases and J by 2 bases, with 13 bases between. The CDR3 bases are TGTGCCAGCAGTGATCCCCGAGGGGGTAACACTGAAGCTTTCTTT. Translation gives CASSDPRGGNTEAFF.

V usage is TRBV2 and J usage is TRBJ1-1; D remains unclear. Germline V gives CDR1 SNHLY, CDR2 FYNNEI. Trimming pared 6 bases from V and 0 bases from J, leaving 11 bases between. The CDR3 extends over 14 amino acids. The CDR3 nucleotides are TGTGCCAGCAGGATGAGGTCTTTGAACACTGAAGCTTTCTTT. Protein sequence: CASRMRSLNTEAFF.

The chain recombines TRBV7-3 with TRBJ2-3; 11 nucleotides match TRBD2. Losses at the gene ends were 5 bases for V and 6 bases for J; bases not matched to a gene: 7. The germline V gene encodes CDR1 SGHTA and CDR2 FQGTGA. This CDR3 is built from 15 residues. The CDR3: CASSDSGGVADTQYF. CDR3 sequence (DNA): TGTGCCAGCAGCGATAGCGGGGGGGTGGCCGATACGCAGTATTTT.

The chain uses TRBV21-1 and TRBJ1-3. TRBV21-1 is classified as a pseudogene. The CDR3 runs 14 residues. CDR3 in DNA: TGTGCCAGCATCCCCTGGAGTCTCGGAAACACCATATATTTT. This translates into CASIPWSLGNTIYF.